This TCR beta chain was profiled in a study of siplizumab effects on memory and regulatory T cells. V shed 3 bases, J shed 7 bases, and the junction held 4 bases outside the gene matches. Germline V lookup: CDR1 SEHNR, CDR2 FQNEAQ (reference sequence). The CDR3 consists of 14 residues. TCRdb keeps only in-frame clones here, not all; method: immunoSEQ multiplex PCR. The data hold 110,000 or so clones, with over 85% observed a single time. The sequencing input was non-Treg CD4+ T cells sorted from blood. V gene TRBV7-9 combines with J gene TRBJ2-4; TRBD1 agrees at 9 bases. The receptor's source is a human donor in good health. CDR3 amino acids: CASSLGQGPNIQYF. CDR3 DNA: TGTGCCAGCAGCTTGGGACAGGGTCCTAACATTCAGTACTTC. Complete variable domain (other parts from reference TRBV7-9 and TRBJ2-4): DTGVSQNPRHKITKRGQNVTFRCDPISEHNRLYWYRQTLGQGPEFLTYFQNEAQLEKSRLLSDRFSAERPKGSFSTLEIQRTEQGDSAMYLCASSLGQGPNIQYFGAGTRLSVL.